This T cell receptor (beta chain) originates from a study of blood T cell repertoires in COVID-19. Looking at the study overall: Researchers got acute and convalescent COVID-19 samples from the United States, Italy and Spain.

The assay was immunoSEQ multiplex PCR, and TCRdb's table has in-frame clones only and misses some. The data hold 40,000 to 50,000 clones, with about nine tenths observed a single time. Germline CDR1 LNHDA, CDR2 SQIVND (reference sequence). The CDR3 length is 16 residues. V lost 3 bases to trimming and J lost 2 bases; unmatched junction nucleotides: 8. Sample: peripheral blood. The source is a human donor in a cohort sampled during active COVID-19. The chain joins TRBV19 to TRBJ2-5; the match to TRBD2 covers 8 bases. In DNA, the CDR3 is TGTGCCAGTAGTATTTCCAGCGGGGGACGTCAAGAGACCCAGTACTTC. It codes for CASSISSGGRQETQYF.